This T cell receptor beta chain was observed in a study of CD8+ T cells in alopecia areata. Study findings and constraints: Scalp clonality dropped significantly under tofacitinib, as did expanded CD8+ top-100 clones.

This clone was seen ten or more times. Its antigen is unknown. J gave up 4 bases and V 4 bases, and 0 bases lay outside the gene matches. The CDR3 sequence is 13 residues long. Germline V gene lookup returns CDR1 SGHDT and CDR2 YYEEEE. As to treatment: oral pan-JAK inhibitor, 5-10 mg twice daily. After isolation, RNA underwent reverse transcription to generate cDNA as the sequencing template. The assay was immunoSEQ multiplex PCR, and TCRdb's table has in-frame clones only and misses some. There are about 220,000 clones in the sample; more than 45% occur only once, and more than 1.5% lies in the top ten.

The sequencing used CD4+ T cells sorted from blood, collected at week 4, from a patient treated with tofacitinib. V gene TRBV5-6 combines with J gene TRBJ1-5; 9 bases are a match to TRBD1. This receptor was taken from a human donor with alopecia areata. Here the CDR3 DNA reads TGTGCCAGCAGCGGGACAGGGAATCAGCCCCAGCATTTT. This sequence encodes CASSGTGNQPQHF.